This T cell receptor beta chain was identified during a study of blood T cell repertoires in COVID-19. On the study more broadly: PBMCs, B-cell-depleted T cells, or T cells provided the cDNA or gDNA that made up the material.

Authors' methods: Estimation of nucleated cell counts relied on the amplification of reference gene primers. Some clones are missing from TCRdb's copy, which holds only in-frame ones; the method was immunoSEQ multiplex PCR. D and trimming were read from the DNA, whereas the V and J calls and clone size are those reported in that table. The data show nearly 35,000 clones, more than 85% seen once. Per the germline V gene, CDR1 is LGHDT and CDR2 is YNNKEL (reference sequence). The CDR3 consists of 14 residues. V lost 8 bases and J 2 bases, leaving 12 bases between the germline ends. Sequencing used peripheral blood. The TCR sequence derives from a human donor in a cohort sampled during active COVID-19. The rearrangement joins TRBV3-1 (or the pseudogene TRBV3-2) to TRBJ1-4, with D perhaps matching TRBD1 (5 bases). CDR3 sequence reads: CASQRGGTNEKLFF. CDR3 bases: TGTGCCAGCCAGCGGGGGGGGACTAATGAAAAACTGTTTTTT.